What follows describes a single T cell receptor (beta chain). These data originate in a study of blood T cell repertoires in COVID-19. About the research overall: The cDNA or gDNA used as material had been derived from T cells, B-cell-depleted T cells, or PBMCs.

V was trimmed by 3 bases and J by 7 bases, leaving 13 bases between them. CDR3 size: 14 residues. The V gene's germline CDR1 is LNHDA and CDR2 SQIVND (reference sequence). Under the authors' procedure: Nucleated cell number was recorded as an estimate derived from reference gene primer amplification. The protocol was immunoSEQ multiplex PCR, while the TCRdb copy is restricted to in-frame clones and leaves out a portion. The DNA gave D and trimming, while V, J and clone size come from that table. The sample lists around 100,000 clones; about 89% were seen once. This clonotype originated in a woman aged 55-70 years with acute or convalescent COVID-19. The chain recombines TRBV19 with TRBJ2-1; a possible D gene is TRBD2 (6 bases). Sequencing was carried out using peripheral blood. Here the CDR3 reads CASSMGGAGNEQFF. Here the CDR3 DNA reads TGTGCCAGTAGTATGGGTGGGGCGGGAAATGAGCAGTTCTTC. The complete variable domain, with remaining parts taken from reference TRBV19 and TRBJ2-1, reads DGGITQSPKYLFRKEGQNVTLSCEQNLNHDAMYWYRQDPGQGLRLIYYSQIVNDFQKGDIAEGYSVSREKKESFPLTVTSAQKNPTAFYLCASSMGGAGNEQFFGPGTRLTVL.